What follows are 4 T cell receptor beta chains derived from one specimen sequenced in a study of response to subunit inactivated influenza vaccine. TCRdb redid the calling of the RT-PCR reads with MiXCR, one entry per CDR3 protein. The sample records 550,000 to 650,000 distinct CDR3 sequences, 12% being singletons. The sequencing used PBMCs from blood, collected on the day of vaccination. The receptors come from a man aged 45-65 years who received an inactivated influenza vaccine.

This clonotype has a handful of counts. The chain is built from TRBV7-9 and TRBJ1-1; 11 nucleotides match TRBD1. The ends lost 5 bases at V and 5 bases at J; junction bases unmatched: 4. The CDR3 is made up of 14 amino acids. Germline V gives CDR1 SEHNR, CDR2 FQNEAQ (reference sequence). The CDR3 DNA follows: TGTGCCAGCAGCCAGGGGACAGGGGGAACTGAAGCTTTCTTT. It translates to CASSQGTGGTEAFF.

The chain has TRBV9 and TRBJ2-7; the D gene is possibly TRBD1 (5 bases). The CDR3 length is 13 residues. Germline lookup yields CDR1 SGDLS and CDR2 YYNGEE. The germline V and J ends were trimmed by 0 bases and 4 bases, with 8 bases remaining between them. This CDR3 reads CASSVATGYEQYF. The CDR3 region has the DNA TGTGCCAGCAGCGTAGCTACAGGTTACGAGCAGTACTTC. Full variable domain (outside the CDR3, taken from reference TRBV9 and TRBJ2-7): DSGVTQTPKHLITATGQRVTLRCSPRSGDLSVYWYQQSLDQGLQFLIQYYNGEERAKGNILERFSAQQFPDLHSELNLSSLELGDSALYFCASSVATGYEQYFGPGTRLTVT.

The table lists this clonotype with a few counts. The J gene is TRBJ2-7, the V gene TRBV5-1; D remains ambiguous. This CDR3 has 13 residues. Trimming took off 4 bases at V and 3 bases at J, with 11 bases between the two ends. Germline V gene lookup returns CDR1 SGHRS and CDR2 YFSETQ. CDR3 sequence: CASSTGSFYEQYF. The CDR3 nucleotides read TGCGCCAGCAGCACCGGATCCTTCTACGAGCAGTACTTC.

This clonotype has a handful of counts. This chain uses TRBV25-1 with TRBJ2-1, with a tentative D call TRBD2 (6 bases). V gave up 5 bases and J gave up 4 bases, with 18 bases separating them. CDR1 and CDR2 from the germline V gene are MGHDK and SYGVNS. CDR3 size: 16 residues. CDR3 loop: CASSPARESYYNEQFF. CDR3 coding DNA: TGTGCCAGCAGTCCAGCCCGGGAGTCCTATTACAATGAGCAGTTCTTC.